This T cell receptor beta chain was retrieved from a study of T cell responses to AZD1222 COVID-19 vaccine. Trimming removed 0 bases from V and 0 bases from J, with 4 bases in between. This CDR3 spans 14 amino acids. Germline V lookup: CDR1 LNHNV, CDR2 YYDKDF (reference sequence). Here immunoSEQ multiplex PCR was the method, and the copy in TCRdb shows in-frame clones only, minus some. The table includes 90,000 to 100,000 clones, roughly 90% detected once. This chain joins TRBV15 and TRBJ2-3; D is undetermined. Sequencing used peripheral blood, obtained 28 days after the second AZD1222 dose. This receptor was identified in an adult who received the AZD1222 COVID-19 vaccine. The CDR3 sequence is CATSREASTDTQYF. In DNA form, the CDR3 reads TGTGCCACCAGCAGAGAAGCTAGCACAGATACGCAGTATTTT.